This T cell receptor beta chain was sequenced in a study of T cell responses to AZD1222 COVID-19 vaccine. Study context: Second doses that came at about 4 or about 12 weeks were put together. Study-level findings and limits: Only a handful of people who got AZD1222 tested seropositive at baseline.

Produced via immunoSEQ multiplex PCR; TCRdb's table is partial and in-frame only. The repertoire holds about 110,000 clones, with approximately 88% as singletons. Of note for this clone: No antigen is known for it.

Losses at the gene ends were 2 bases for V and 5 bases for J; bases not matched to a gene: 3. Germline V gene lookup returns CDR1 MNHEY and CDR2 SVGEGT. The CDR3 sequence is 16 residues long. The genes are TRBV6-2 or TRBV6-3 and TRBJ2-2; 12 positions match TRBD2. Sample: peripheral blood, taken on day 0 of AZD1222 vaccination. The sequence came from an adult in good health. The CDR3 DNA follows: TGTGCCAGCAGTTACCCACTAGCGGGGGGTACCGGGGAGCTGTTTTTT. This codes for CASSYPLAGGTGELFF.